These T cell receptor beta chains were read from a single sample in a study of cytomegalovirus exposure and HLA in healthy donors. Libraries were prepared by immunoSEQ multiplex PCR; TCRdb keeps only in-frame clonotypes and omits some of them. The repertoire holds 130,000 to 150,000 clones, 9.4% seen once, with 1.5% to 2% in the top ten. The sequenced material came from PBMCs. The receptor source for this set is a male donor in good health and CMV-seronegative. Each CDR3 is given with its conserved first and last residue. Each record gives: V gene, D gene, CDR3 length, J gene, clone size, CDR3 DNA, CDR3 protein. The D gene is left open where the match is weak. Not all rows give a size; the values are once, few, many and, for expanded clones, a class.

>TRBV9|NA|17|TRBJ2-6|NA
TGTGCCAGCAGCGTAGAACAGGGAGCCCCTGGGGCCAACGTCCTGACTTTC
CASSVEQGAPGANVLTF
>TRBV6-1|NA|13|TRBJ2-5|few
TGTGCCAGCAGCGGACAGCTCCAAGAGACCCAGTACTTC
CASSGQLQETQYF
>TRBV28|NA|14|TRBJ2-7|NA
TGTGCCAGCAGTTTATTCCCAGGAATCTACGAGCAGTACTTC
CASSLFPGIYEQYF
>TRBV6-5|TRBD2|16|TRBJ2-7|NA
TGTGCCAGCAGTTCTGCACCGGGACTAGCGGCCTACGAGCAGTACTTC
CASSSAPGLAAYEQYF
>TRBV11-1|TRBD1|15|TRBJ2-7|NA
TGTGCCAGCAGCTTTCGGGCGACAGGGGACTACGAGCAGTACTTC
CASSFRATGDYEQYF
>TRBV29-1|NA|14|TRBJ2-5|NA
TGCAGCGTTGAAGACACAGGACTACAAGAGACCCAGTACTTC
CSVEDTGLQETQYF
>TRBV7-3|TRBD2|16|TRBJ2-1|few
TGTGCCAGCAGCCCGATGGGGACTAGCGGGAGAAATGAGCAGTTCTTC
CASSPMGTSGRNEQFF
>TRBV2|TRBD1|13|TRBJ2-1|NA
TGTGCCAGCGGCCGGGACAGAAACAATGAGCAGTTCTTC
CASGRDRNNEQFF
>TRBV6-6|NA|14|TRBJ2-3|few
TGTGCCAGCACGGAAGGGGTGGGCACAGATACGCAGTATTTT
CASTEGVGTDTQYF
>TRBV5-1|NA|14|TRBJ2-3|few
TGCGCCAGCAGCTATGGAGGGCAGGGAGATACGCAGTATTTT
CASSYGGQGDTQYF
>TRBV7-2|TRBD1|17|TRBJ2-2|NA
TGTGCCAGCAGCTTAAGGGCCGGACAGGGGGCAGCCGGGGAGCTGTTTTTT
CASSLRAGQGAAGELFF
>TRBV18|NA|14|TRBJ1-4|few
TGTGCCAGCTCTTACCGGGAGAATAATGAAAAACTGTTTTTT
CASSYRENNEKLFF
>TRBV18|NA|14|TRBJ2-7|few
TGTGCCAGCTCCATTTGGGACACCACCTACGAGCAGTACTTC
CASSIWDTTYEQYF
>TRBV6-5|NA|11|TRBJ2-5|NA
TGTGCCAGCAGCCCCGGTGGGACCCAGTACTTC
CASSPGGTQYF
>TRBV5-1|NA|15|TRBJ1-5|few
TGCGCCAGCAGCCCCGGTGAGCCATTCAATCAGCCCCAGCATTTT
CASSPGEPFNQPQHF
>TRBV27|TRBD1|14|TRBJ2-7|few
TGTGCCAGCAGTCCCCGACAGGGTCCATACGAGCAGTACTTC
CASSPRQGPYEQYF
>TRBV6-1|TRBD1|15|TRBJ1-5|few
TGTGCCAGCAGAGCCGGGACAGGGGGCAATCAGCCCCAGCATTTT
CASRAGTGGNQPQHF
>TRBV7-8|TRBD1|14|TRBJ1-1|NA
TGTGCCAGCAGCTTAGGCAGGGGGTCCACTGAAGCTTTCTTT
CASSLGRGSTEAFF
>TRBV7-8|NA|18|TRBJ2-5|few
TGTGCCAGCAGCTCGCACCGGGATAACCCAGGGGACCAAGAGACCCAGTACTTC
CASSSHRDNPGDQETQYF
>TRBV9|TRBD1|14|TRBJ1-1|few
TGTGCCAGCAGCTCCGGGACAGCGAACACTGAAGCTTTCTTT
CASSSGTANTEAFF
>TRBV29-1|NA|15|TRBJ1-1|NA
TGCAGCGTTTGCCAAATGTGGGGGACTAACACTGAAGCTTTCTTT
CSVCQMWGTNTEAFF
>TRBV28|TRBD1|17|TRBJ1-3|NA
TGTGCCAGCAGTTCTACTGAGACGGGACAGGGGGGAAACACCATATATTTT
CASSSTETGQGGNTIYF
>TRBV28|TRBD1|16|TRBJ1-4|NA
TGTGCCAGCAGCTCCCGGACAGGGAGCCTTGGTGAAAAACTGTTTTTT
CASSSRTGSLGEKLFF
>TRBV2|TRBD1|14|TRBJ1-1|NA
TGTGCCAGCAGCGTACAGGGGAGGAACACTGAAGCTTTCTTT
CASSVQGRNTEAFF
>TRBV18|TRBD1|14|TRBJ1-1|few
TGTGCCAGCTCAACCTGGACAGGGGGGACTGAAGCTTTCTTT
CASSTWTGGTEAFF
>TRBV11-2|NA|13|TRBJ2-5|few
TGTGCCAGCAGCTTAGTTCCGGGAAAGACCCAGTACTTC
CASSLVPGKTQYF
>TRBV6-1|TRBD1|13|TRBJ1-4|few
TGTGCCAGCGGACGACAGGGGACTGAAAAACTGTTTTTT
CASGRQGTEKLFF
>TRBV4-3|NA|13|TRBJ2-7|NA
TGCGCCAGCAGCCAAGATAGACAGTACGAGCAGTACTTC
CASSQDRQYEQYF
>TRBV4-1|NA|16|TRBJ2-6|NA
TGCGCCCGTGGGGCCTCGGACACATGTGGGGCCAACGTCCTGACTTTC
CARGASDTCGANVLTF
>TRBV4-3|TRBD1|15|TRBJ2-7|NA
TGCGCCAGCAGCCATCACAGGGGCCACGGCTACGAGCAGTACTTC
CASSHHRGHGYEQYF
>TRBV6-5|TRBD1|13|TRBJ1-5|NA
TGTGCCAGCAGCGGACAGGTCGGGCAGCCCCAGCATTTT
CASSGQVGQPQHF
>TRBV6-5|NA|15|TRBJ2-7|few
TGTGCCAGCAGTTACTCGAGGGACACCTCCTACGAGCAGTACTTC
CASSYSRDTSYEQYF
>TRBV6-5|TRBD2|15|TRBJ2-1|few
TGTGCCAGCACCCGGGGACTAGCGGCAACAAATGAGCAGTTCTTC
CASTRGLAATNEQFF
>TRBV28|NA|15|TRBJ1-2|few
TGTGCCAGCAGTCTTCTACCGGACTCTCTTTATGGCTACACCTTC
CASSLLPDSLYGYTF
>TRBV5-1|NA|15|TRBJ2-7|few
TGCGCCAGCAGCTGGTTGAGGGGGAGTGCCTACGAGCAGTACTTC
CASSWLRGSAYEQYF
>TRBV28|TRBD1|16|TRBJ2-7|few
TGTGCCAGCAGTTCCCAAGACAGGGCCATCGCCTACGAGCAGTACTTC
CASSSQDRAIAYEQYF
>TRBV2|TRBD1|14|TRBJ1-1|NA
TGTGCCAGCACCATCGACAGGGAATCAACTGAAGCTTTCTTT
CASTIDRESTEAFF
>TRBV5-1|NA|15|TRBJ1-3|few
TGCGCCAGCAGCTTGGGACTGAGCTCTGGAAACACCATATATTTT
CASSLGLSSGNTIYF
>TRBV7-2|NA|13|TRBJ1-1|few
TGTGCCAGCAGCTTCGCAGGTCGCACTGAAGCTTTCTTT
CASSFAGRTEAFF
>TRBV2|TRBD1|15|TRBJ1-2|few
TGTGCCAACTCCCGGGACAGGGGCTCTGGCTATGGCTACACCTTC
CANSRDRGSGYGYTF
>TRBV2|TRBD1|12|TRBJ1-1|NA
TGTGCCAGCAGGCAGGGGGTAGCTGAAGCTTTCTTT
CASRQGVAEAFF
>TRBV7-9|NA|12|TRBJ2-7|few
TGTGCCAGCAGCTCAGGGATCGACGAGCAGTACTTC
CASSSGIDEQYF
>TRBV2|NA|14|TRBJ2-7|few
TGTGCCAGCAGTGCCGCGGTCCTTAATTACGAGCAGTACTTC
CASSAAVLNYEQYF
>TRBV27|NA|15|TRBJ2-1|few
TGTGCCAGCAGTTTGATCCAGGGGTCCTACAATGAGCAGTTCTTC
CASSLIQGSYNEQFF
>TRBV13|TRBD1|12|TRBJ1-2|NA
TGTGCCAGCTCCACAGGGGGCTATGGCTACACCTTC
CASSTGGYGYTF
>TRBV4-2|NA|15|TRBJ1-2|NA
TGTGCCAGCAGCCAAGATGGAGGACAGCTCGATGGCTACACCTTC
CASSQDGGQLDGYTF
>TRBV4-1|NA|15|TRBJ1-2|few
TGCGCCAGCAGCCAGGACCCGGTGAGGGGGTATGGCTACACCTTC
CASSQDPVRGYGYTF